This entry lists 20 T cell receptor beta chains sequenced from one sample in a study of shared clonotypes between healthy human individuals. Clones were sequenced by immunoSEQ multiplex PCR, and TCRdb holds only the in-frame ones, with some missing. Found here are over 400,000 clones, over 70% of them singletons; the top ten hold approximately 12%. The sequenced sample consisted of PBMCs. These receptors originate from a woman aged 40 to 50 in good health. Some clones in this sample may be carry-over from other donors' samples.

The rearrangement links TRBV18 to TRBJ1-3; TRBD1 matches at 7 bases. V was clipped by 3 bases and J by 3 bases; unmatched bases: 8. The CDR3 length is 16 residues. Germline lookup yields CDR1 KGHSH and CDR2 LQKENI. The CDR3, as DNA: TGTGCCAGCTCACCGTGGACAGGAGTGATTGGAAACACCATATATTTT. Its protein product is CASSPWTGVIGNTIYF.

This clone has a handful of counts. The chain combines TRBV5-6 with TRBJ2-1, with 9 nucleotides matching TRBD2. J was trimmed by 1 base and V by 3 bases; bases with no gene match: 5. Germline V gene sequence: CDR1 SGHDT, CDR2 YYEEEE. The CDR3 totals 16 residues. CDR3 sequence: CASSWTSAGSYNEQFF. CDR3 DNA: TGTGCCAGCAGCTGGACTAGCGCGGGTTCCTACAATGAGCAGTTCTTC.

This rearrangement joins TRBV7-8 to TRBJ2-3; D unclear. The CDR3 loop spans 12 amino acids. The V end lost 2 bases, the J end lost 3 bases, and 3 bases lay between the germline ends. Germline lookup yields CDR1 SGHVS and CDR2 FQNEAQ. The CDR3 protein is CASSLYTDTQYF. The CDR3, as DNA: TGTGCCAGCAGCTTATATACAGATACGCAGTATTTT.

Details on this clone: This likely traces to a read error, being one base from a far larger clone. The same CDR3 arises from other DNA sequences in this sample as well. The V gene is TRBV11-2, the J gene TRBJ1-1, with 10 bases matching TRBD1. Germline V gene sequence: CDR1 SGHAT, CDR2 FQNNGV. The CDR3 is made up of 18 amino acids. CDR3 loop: CASSFHRVTGGDITEAFF. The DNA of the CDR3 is TGTGCCAGTAGCTTCCATCGGGTGACAGGGGGCGATATAACTGAAGCTTTCTTT.

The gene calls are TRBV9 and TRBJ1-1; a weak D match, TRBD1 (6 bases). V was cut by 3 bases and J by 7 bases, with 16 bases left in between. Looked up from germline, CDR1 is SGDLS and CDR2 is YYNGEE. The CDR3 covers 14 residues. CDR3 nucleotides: TGTGCCAGCAGCGCCCTCCCGGGGGCGGGTGAAGCTTTCTTT. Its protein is CASSALPGAGEAFF.

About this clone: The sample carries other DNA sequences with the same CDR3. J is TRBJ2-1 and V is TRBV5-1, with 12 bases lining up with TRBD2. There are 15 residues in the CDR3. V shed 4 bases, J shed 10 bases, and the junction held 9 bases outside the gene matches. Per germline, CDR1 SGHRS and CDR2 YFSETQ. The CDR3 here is CASSRVTSGSGEQFF. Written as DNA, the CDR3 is TGCGCCAGCAGCCGCGTGACTAGCGGGAGCGGCGAGCAGTTCTTC.

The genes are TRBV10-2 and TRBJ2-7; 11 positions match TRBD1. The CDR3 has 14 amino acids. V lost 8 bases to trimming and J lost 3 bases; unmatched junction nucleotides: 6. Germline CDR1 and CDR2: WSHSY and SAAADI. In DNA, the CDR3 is TGCGCCAGCTGGACAGGGGGCGCCCGCTACGAGCAGTACTTC. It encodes CASWTGGARYEQYF.

The CDR3 nucleotides are TGTGCCAGCAGACTAACGGAGAATGAGCAGTTCTTC. Translated, it gives CASRLTENEQFF. The rearrangement uses TRBV28 and TRBJ2-1; D gene ambiguous. Germline-derived CDR1 and CDR2 are MDHEN and SYDVKM. The germline V and J ends were trimmed by 6 bases and 7 bases, with 10 bases remaining between them. The CDR3 extends over 12 amino acids.

CDR3 protein: CASSPWGGRGNEQFF. CDR3 bases: TGTGCCAGCAGTCCCTGGGGGGGGCGCGGCAATGAGCAGTTCTTC. The gene calls are TRBV28 and TRBJ2-1; tentatively, D is TRBD2 (7 bases). CDR3 length: 15 residues. From germline, CDR1 is MDHEN and CDR2 SYDVKM. V gave up 5 bases and J gave up 6 bases, with 17 bases separating them.

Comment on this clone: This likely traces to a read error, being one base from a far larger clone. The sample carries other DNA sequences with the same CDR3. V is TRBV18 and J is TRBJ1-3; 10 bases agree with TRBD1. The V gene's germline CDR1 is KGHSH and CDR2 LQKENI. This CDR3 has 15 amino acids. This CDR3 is CASSDRGRYGNTIYF. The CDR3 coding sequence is TGTGCTAGCTCAGACAGGGGGCGGTATGGAAACACCATATATTTT.

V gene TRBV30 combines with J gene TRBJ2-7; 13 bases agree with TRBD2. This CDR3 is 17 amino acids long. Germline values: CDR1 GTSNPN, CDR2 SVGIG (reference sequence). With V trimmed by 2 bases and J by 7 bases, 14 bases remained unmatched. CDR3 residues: CAWSTSLRLAGGGEQYF. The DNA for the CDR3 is TGTGCCTGGAGTACATCCCTCCGACTAGCGGGAGGAGGAGAGCAGTACTTC.

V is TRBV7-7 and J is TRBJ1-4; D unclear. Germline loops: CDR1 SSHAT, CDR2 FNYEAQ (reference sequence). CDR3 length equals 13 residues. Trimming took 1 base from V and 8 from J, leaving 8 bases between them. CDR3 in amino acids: CASSLGLGEKLFF. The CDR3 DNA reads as TGTGCCAGCAGCTTAGGTCTGGGGGAAAAACTGTTTTTT.

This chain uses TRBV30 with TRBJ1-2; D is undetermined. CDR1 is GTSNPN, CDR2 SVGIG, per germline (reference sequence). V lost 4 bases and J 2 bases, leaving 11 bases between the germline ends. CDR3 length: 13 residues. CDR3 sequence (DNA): TGTGCCTGGATTAATCCGGGAAACTATGGCTACACCTTC. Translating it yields CAWINPGNYGYTF.

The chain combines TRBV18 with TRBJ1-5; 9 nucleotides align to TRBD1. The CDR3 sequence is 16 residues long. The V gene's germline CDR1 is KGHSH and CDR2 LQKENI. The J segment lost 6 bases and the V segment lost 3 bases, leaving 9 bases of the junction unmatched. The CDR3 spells CASSPSNRDRAQPQHF. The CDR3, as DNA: TGTGCCAGCTCACCCTCCAACCGGGACAGGGCTCAGCCCCAGCATTTT.

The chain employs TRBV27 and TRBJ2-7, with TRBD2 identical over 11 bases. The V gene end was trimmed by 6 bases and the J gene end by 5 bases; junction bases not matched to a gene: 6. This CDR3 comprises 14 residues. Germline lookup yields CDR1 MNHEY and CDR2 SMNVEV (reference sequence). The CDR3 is CASRIAGGSDEQYF. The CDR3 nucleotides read TGTGCCAGCAGGATAGCGGGAGGGTCTGACGAGCAGTACTTC.

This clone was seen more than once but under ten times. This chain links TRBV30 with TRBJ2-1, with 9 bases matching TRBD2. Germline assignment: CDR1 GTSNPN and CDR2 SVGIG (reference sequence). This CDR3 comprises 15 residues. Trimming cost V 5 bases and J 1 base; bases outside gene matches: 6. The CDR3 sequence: CAWERAGGSYNEQFF. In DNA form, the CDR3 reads TGTGCCTGGGAGAGAGCGGGAGGTTCCTACAATGAGCAGTTCTTC.

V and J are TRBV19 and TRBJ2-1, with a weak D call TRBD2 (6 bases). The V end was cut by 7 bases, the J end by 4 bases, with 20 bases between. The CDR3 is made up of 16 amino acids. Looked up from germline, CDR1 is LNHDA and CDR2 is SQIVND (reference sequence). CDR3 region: CASTLGRDQSYNEQFF. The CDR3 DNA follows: TGTGCCAGTACTCTAGGGCGGGACCAATCTTACAATGAGCAGTTCTTC. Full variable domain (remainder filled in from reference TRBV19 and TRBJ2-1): DGGITQSPKYLFRKEGQNVTLSCEQNLNHDAMYWYRQDPGQGLRLIYYSQIVNDFQKGDIAEGYSVSREKKESFPLTVTSAQKNPTAFYLCASTLGRDQSYNEQFFGPGTRLTVL.

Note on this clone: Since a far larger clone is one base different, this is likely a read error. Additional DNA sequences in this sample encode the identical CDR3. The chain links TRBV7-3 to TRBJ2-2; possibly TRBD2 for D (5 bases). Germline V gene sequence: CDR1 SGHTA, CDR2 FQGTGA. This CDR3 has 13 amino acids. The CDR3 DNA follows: TGTGCCAGCAGCTTTACAGAGACCGGGGAGCTGTTTTTC. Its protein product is CASSFTETGELFF.

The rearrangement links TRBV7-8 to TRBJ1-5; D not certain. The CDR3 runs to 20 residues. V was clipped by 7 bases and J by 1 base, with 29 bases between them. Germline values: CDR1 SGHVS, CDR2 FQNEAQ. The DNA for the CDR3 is TGTGCCAGCAACTCCACGGGCTGGGGAGGGAGCGAGTTGAGCAATCAGCCCCAGCATTTT. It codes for CASNSTGWGGSELSNQPQHF.

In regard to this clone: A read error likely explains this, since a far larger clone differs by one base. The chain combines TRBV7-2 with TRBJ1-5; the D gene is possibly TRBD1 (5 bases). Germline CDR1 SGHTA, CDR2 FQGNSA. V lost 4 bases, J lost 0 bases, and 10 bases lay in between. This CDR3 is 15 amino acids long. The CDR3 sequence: CASSSSTGSNQPQHF. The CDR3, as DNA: TGTGCCAGCAGCTCTAGTACAGGTAGCAATCAGCCCCAGCATTTT.